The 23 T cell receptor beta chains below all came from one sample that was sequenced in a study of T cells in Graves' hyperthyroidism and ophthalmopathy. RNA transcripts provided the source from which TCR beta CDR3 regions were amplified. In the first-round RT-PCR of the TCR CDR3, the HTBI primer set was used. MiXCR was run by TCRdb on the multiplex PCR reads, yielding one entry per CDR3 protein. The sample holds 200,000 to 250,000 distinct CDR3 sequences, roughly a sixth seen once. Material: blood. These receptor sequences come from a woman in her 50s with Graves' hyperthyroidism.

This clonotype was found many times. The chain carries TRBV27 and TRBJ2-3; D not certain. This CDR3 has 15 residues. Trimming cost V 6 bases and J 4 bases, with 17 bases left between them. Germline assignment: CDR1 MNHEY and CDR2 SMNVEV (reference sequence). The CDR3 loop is CASSREPARADTQYF. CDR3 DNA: TGTGCCAGCAGCCGCGAACCAGCAAGGGCAGATACGCAGTATTTT.

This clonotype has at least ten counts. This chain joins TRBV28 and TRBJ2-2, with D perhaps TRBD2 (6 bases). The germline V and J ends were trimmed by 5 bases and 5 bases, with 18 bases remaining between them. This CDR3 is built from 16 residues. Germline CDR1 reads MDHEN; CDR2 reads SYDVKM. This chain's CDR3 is CASSRIGQGGTGELFF. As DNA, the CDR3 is TGTGCCAGCAGTCGGATCGGGCAGGGAGGAACCGGGGAGCTGTTTTTT.

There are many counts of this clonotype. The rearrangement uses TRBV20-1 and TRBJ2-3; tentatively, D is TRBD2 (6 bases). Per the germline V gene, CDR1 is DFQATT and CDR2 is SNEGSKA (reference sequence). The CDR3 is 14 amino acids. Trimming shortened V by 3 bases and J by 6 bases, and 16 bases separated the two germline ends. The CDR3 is CSASEPGTQDTQYF. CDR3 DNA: TGCAGTGCTAGTGAGCCCGGGACTCAGGATACGCAGTATTTT.

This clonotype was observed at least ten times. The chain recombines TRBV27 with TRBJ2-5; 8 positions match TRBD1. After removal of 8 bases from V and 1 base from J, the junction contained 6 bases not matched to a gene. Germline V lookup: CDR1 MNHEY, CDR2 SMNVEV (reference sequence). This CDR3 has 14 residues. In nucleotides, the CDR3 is TGTGCCAGCCAACAAGGACAGGGCCAAGAGACCCAGTACTTC. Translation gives CASQQGQGQETQYF.

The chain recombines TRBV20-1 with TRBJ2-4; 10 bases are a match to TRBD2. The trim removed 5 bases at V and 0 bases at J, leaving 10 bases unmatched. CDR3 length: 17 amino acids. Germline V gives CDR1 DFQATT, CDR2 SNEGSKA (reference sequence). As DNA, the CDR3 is TGCAGTGCTGTTCGGCTAGCGGGAGTGTTAGCCAAAAACATTCAGTACTTC. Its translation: CSAVRLAGVLAKNIQYF.

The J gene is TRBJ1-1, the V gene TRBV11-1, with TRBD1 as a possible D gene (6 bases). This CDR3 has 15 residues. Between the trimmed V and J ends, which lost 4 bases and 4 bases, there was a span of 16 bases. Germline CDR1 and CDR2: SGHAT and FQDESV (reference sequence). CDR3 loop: CASSSRGWRGTEAFF. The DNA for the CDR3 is TGTGCCAGCAGCTCGAGGGGGTGGCGTGGCACTGAAGCTTTCTTT. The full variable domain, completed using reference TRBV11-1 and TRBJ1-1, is EAEVAQSPRYKITEKSQAVAFWCDPISGHATLYWYRQILGQGPELLVQFQDESVVDDSQLPKDRFSAERLKGVDSTLKIQPAELGDSAMYLCASSSRGWRGTEAFFGQGTRLTVV.

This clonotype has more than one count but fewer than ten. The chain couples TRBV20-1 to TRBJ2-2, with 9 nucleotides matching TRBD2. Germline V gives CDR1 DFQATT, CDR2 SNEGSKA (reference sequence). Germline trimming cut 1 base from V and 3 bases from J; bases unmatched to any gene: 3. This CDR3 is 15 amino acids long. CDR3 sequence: CSARGTSADTGELFF. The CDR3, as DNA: TGCAGTGCTAGAGGGACTAGCGCGGACACCGGGGAGCTGTTTTTT.

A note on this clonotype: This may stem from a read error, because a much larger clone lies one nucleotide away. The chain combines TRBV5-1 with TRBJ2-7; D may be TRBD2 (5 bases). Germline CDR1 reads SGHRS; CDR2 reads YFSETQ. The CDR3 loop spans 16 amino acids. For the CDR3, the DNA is TGCGCCAGCAGCTTGGACAACACTCCGGGGTCCTACGAGCGGTACTTC. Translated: CASSLDNTPGSYERYF.

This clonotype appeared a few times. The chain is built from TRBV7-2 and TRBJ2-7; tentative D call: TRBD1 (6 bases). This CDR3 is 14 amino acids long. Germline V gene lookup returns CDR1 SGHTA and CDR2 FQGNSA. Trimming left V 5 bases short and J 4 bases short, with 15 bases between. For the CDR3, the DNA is TGTGCCAGCAGCGAGGAAGGGGGTTGGTACGAGCAGTACTTC. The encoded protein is CASSEEGGWYEQYF.

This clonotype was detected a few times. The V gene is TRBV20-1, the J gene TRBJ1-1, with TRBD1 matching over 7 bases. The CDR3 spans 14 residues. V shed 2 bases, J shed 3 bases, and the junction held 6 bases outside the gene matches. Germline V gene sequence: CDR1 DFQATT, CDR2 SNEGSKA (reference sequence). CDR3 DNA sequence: TGCAGTGCTAGATCGACAGGGAGGGACACTGAAGCTTTCTTT. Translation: CSARSTGRDTEAFF.

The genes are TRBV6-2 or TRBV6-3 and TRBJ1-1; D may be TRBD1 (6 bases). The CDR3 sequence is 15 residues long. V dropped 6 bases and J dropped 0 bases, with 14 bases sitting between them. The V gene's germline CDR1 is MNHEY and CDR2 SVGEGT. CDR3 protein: CASSAFGGMNTEAFF. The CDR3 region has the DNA TGTGCCAGCAGCGCCTTTGGGGGCATGAACACTGAAGCTTTCTTT.

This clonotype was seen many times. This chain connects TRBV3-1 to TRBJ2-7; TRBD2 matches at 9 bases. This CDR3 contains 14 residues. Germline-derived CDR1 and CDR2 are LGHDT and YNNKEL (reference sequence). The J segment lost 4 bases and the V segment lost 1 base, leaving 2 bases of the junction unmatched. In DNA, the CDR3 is TGTGCCAGCAGCCAAGGACTAGCGGCTTACGAGCAGTACTTC. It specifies CASSQGLAAYEQYF.

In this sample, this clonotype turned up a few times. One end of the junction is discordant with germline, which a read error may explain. This CDR3 reads CASSLAGQGTQYF. CDR3 bases: TGCGCCAGCAGCTTGGCCGGCCAAGGGACCCAGTACTTC. V is TRBV5-1 and J is TRBJ2-5; D ambiguous. CDR1 and CDR2 from the germline V gene are SGHRS and YFSETQ. The CDR3 totals 13 residues.

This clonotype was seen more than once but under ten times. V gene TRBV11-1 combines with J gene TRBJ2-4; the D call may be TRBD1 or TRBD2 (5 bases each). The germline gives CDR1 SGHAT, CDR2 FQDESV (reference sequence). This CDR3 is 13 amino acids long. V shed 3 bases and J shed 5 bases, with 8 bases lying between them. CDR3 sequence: CASSFVGENIQYF. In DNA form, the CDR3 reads TGTGCCAGCAGCTTCGTGGGGGAAAACATTCAGTACTTC.

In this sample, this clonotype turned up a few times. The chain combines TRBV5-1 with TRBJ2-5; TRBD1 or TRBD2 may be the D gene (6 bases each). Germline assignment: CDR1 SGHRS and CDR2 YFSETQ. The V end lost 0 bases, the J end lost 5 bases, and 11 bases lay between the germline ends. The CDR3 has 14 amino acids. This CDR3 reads CASSLAPGAETQYF. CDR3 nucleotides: TGCGCCAGCAGCTTGGCCCCGGGGGCGGAGACCCAGTACTTC.

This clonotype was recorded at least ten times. CDR3 region: CASSRDRYSTDTQYF. In nucleotides, the CDR3 is TGTGCCAGCAGTAGGGACAGGTACAGCACAGATACGCAGTATTTT. The chain joins TRBV6-5 to TRBJ2-3; 8 bases fit TRBD1. V trimming: 5 bases; J trimming: 0 bases; junction bases outside the gene matches: 4. The germline gives CDR1 MNHEY, CDR2 SVGAGI. This CDR3 region has 15 residues.

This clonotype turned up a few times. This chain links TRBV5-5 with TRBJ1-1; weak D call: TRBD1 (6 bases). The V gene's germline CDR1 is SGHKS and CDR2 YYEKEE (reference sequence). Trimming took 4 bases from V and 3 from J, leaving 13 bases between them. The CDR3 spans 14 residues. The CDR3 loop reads CASSPRGSHTEAFF. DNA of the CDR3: TGTGCCAGCAGCCCTAGGGGGTCCCACACTGAAGCTTTCTTT.

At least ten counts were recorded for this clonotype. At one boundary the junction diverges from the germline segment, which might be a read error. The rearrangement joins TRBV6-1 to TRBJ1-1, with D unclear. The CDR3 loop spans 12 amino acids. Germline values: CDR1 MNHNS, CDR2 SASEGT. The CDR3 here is CASRGMNTEAFF. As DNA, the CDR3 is TGTGCCAGCAGGGGTATGAATACTGAAGCTTTCTTT.

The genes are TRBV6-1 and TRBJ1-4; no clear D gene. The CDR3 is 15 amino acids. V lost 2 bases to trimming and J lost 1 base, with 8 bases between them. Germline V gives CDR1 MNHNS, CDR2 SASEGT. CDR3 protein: CASSENPQTNEKLFF. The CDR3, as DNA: TGTGCCAGCAGTGAAAATCCGCAAACTAATGAAAAACTGTTTTTT.

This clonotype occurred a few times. The CDR3 here is CASSLSGAQAKNIQYF. The DNA of the CDR3 is TGTGCCAGCAGCTTATCCGGGGCCCAAGCCAAAAACATTCAGTACTTC. The chain is built from TRBV11-2 and TRBJ2-4; either TRBD1 or TRBD2 may fit D (5 bases each). The V end lost 2 bases, the J end lost 0 bases, and 11 bases lay between the germline ends. Germline CDR1 and CDR2: SGHAT and FQNNGV. CDR3 length: 16 residues.

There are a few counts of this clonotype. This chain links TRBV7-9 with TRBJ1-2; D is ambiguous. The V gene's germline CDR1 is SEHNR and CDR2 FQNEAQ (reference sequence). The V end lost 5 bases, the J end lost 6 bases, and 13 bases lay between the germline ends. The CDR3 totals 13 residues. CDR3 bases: TGTGCCAGCAGCACCGCGGGGAGGCATGGCTACACCTTC. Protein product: CASSTAGRHGYTF.

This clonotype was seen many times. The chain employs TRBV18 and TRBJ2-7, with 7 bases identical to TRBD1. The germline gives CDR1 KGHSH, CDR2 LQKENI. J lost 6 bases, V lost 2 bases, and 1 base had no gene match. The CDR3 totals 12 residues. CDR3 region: CASSPTGVEQYF. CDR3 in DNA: TGTGCCAGCTCACCAACAGGGGTCGAGCAGTACTTC.

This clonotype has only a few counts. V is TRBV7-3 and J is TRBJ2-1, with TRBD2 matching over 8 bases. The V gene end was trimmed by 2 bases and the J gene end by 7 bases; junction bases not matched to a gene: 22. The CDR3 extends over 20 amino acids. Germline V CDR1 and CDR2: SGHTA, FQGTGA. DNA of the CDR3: TGTGCCAGCAGCTTATCGGGGGGGGGCGGACGGGGAATCATCGGGAATGAGCAGTTCTTC. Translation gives CASSLSGGGGRGIIGNEQFF.